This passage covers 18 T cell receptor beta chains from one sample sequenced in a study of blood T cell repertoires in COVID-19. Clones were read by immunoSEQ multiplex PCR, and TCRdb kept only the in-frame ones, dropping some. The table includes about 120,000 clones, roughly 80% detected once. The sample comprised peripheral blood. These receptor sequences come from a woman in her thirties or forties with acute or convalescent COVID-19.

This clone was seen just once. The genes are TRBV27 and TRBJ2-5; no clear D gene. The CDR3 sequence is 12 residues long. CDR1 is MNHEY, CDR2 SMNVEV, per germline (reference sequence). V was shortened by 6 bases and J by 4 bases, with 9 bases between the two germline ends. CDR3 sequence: CASSQLRETQYF. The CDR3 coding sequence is TGTGCCAGCAGCCAACTCCGAGAGACCCAGTACTTC.

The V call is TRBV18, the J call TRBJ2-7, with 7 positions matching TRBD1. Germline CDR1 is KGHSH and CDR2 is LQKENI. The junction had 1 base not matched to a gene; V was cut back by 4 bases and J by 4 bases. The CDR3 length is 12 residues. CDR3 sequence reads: CASSRDRYEQYF. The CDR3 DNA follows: TGTGCCAGCTCACGGGACAGATACGAGCAGTACTTC.

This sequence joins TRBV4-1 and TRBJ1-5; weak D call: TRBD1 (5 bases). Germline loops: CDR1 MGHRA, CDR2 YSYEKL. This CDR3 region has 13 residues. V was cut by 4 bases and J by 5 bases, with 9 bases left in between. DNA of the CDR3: TGCGCCAGCAGCCTGGGGGGAGATCAGCCCCAGCATTTT. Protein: CASSLGGDQPQHF.

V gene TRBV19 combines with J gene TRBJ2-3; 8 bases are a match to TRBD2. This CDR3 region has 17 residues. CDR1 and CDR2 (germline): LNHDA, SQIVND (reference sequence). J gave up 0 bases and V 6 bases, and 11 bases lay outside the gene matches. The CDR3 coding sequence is TGTGCCAGTAGCCCCGGGGCTAGCGGGTATAGCACAGATACGCAGTATTTT. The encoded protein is CASSPGASGYSTDTQYF. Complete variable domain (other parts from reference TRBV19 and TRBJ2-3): DGGITQSPKYLFRKEGQNVTLSCEQNLNHDAMYWYRQDPGQGLRLIYYSQIVNDFQKGDIAEGYSVSREKKESFPLTVTSAQKNPTAFYLCASSPGASGYSTDTQYFGPGTRLTVL.

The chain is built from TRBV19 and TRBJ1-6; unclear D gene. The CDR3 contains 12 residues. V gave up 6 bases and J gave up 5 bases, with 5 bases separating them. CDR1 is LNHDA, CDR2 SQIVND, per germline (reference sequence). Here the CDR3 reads CASRRNNSPLHF. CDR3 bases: TGTGCCAGTAGGAGGAATAATTCACCCCTCCACTTT.

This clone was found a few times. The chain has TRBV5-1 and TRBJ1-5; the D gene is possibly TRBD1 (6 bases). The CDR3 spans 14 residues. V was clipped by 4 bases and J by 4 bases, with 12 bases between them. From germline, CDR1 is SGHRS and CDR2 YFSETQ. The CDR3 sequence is CASSPETGNQPQHF. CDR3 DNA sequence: TGCGCCAGCAGCCCAGAGACAGGTAATCAGCCCCAGCATTTT.

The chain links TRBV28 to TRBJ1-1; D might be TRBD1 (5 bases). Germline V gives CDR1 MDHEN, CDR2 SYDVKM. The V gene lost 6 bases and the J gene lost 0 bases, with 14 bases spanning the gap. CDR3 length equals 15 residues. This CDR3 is CASSQAGLMNTEAFF. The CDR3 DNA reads TGTGCCAGCAGCCAGGCGGGACTTATGAACACTGAAGCTTTCTTT.

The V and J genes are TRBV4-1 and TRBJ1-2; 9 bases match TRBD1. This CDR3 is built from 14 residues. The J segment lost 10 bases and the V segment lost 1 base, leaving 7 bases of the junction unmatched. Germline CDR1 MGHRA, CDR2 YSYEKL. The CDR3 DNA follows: TGCGCCAGCAGCCAAGCCAGACAGGGGGTCGCCTACACCTTC. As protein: CASSQARQGVAYTF.

Written as DNA, the CDR3 is TGCGCCAGCAGCTTGGGCACAGGAGGAAACACCATATATTTT. It is translated as CASSLGTGGNTIYF. This chain connects TRBV5-1 to TRBJ1-3; tentative D call: TRBD1 (5 bases). Trimming shortened V by 0 bases and J by 4 bases, and 8 bases separated the two germline ends. The CDR3 is 14 residues long. Germline CDR1 SGHRS, CDR2 YFSETQ.

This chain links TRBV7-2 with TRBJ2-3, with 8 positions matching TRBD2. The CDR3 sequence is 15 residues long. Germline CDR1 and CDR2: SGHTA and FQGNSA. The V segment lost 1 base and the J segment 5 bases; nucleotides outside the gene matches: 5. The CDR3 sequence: CASSLDGGAGDTQYF. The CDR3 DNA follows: TGTGCCAGCAGCTTAGACGGGGGGGCAGGAGATACGCAGTATTTT.

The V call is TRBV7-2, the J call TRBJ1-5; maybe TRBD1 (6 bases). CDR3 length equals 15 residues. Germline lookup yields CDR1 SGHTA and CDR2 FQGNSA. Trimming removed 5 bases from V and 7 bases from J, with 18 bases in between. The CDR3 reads CASSPLSRGGQPQHF. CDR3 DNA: TGTGCCAGCAGCCCCCTTAGCAGGGGCGGGCAGCCCCAGCATTTT.

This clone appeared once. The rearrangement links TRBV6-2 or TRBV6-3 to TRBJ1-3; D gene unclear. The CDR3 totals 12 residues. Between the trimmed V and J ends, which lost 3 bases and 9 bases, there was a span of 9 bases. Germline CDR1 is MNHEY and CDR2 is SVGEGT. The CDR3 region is CASSYHASTIYF. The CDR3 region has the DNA TGTGCCAGCAGTTATCACGCGAGCACCATATATTTT.

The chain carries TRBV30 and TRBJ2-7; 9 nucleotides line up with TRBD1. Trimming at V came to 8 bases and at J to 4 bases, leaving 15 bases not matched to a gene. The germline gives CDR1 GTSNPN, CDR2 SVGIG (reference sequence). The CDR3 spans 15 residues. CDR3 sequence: CAGIPTTGGWYEQYF. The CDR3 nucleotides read TGTGCCGGAATACCAACCACAGGGGGCTGGTACGAGCAGTACTTC.

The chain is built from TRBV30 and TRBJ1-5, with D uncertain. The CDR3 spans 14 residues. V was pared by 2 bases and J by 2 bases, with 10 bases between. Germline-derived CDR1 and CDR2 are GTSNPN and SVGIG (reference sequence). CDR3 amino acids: CAWSHWQGNQPQHF. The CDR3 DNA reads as TGTGCCTGGAGTCACTGGCAGGGCAATCAGCCCCAGCATTTT.

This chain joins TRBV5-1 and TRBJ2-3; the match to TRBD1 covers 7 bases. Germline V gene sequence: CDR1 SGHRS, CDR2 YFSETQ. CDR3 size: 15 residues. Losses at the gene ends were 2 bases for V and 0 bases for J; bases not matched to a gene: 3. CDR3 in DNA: TGCGCCAGCAGCTTAACGGGACAGAGCACAGATACGCAGTATTTT. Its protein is CASSLTGQSTDTQYF.

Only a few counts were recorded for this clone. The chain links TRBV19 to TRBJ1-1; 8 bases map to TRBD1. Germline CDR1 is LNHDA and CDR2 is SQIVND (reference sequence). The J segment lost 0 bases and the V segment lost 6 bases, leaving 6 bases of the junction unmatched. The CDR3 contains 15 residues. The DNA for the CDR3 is TGTGCCAGTAGCAGGGGACAGGAGATGAACACTGAAGCTTTCTTT. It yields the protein CASSRGQEMNTEAFF. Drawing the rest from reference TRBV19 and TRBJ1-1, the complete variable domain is DGGITQSPKYLFRKEGQNVTLSCEQNLNHDAMYWYRQDPGQGLRLIYYSQIVNDFQKGDIAEGYSVSREKKESFPLTVTSAQKNPTAFYLCASSRGQEMNTEAFFGQGTRLTVV.

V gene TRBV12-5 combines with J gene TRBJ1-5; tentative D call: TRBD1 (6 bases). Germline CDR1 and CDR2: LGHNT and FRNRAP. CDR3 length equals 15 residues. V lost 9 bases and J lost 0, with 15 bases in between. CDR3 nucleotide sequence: TGTGCTAGCCAATCAGGGGCGTATAGCAATCAGCCCCAGCATTTT. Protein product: CASQSGAYSNQPQHF.

The CDR3 coding sequence is TGTGCCAGCAGTTTAATCGGGACAGGGGAGCAGTACTTC. Translation: CASSLIGTGEQYF. The chain joins TRBV27 to TRBJ2-7, with TRBD1 matching 9 bases. J lost 7 bases, V lost 2 bases, and 3 bases had no gene match. Germline V gives CDR1 MNHEY, CDR2 SMNVEV (reference sequence). This CDR3 is built from 13 residues.